A single T cell receptor beta chain is shown here with its context. The CDR3 consists of 15 residues. Per the germline V gene, CDR1 is SGHAT and CDR2 is FQNNGV. Trimming shortened V by 3 bases and J by 3 bases, and 14 bases separated the two germline ends. The data belong to a study of early T cells in non-severe SARS-CoV-2 infection. TCRdb called the 5' RACE reads again in MiXCR, with one record for every CDR3 protein. The sample has fewer than 85,000 distinct CDR3 sequences; 10% to 12% are singletons. The source material was whole blood, sampled at baseline. The chain couples TRBV11-2 to TRBJ2-5; a possible D gene is TRBD2 (6 bases). The receptor comes from an adult who was a healthcare worker with PCR-confirmed SARS-CoV-2 infection or an uninfected control (not recorded which). Here the CDR3 reads CASSLDAGSEETQYF. The CDR3 nucleotides read TGTGCCAGCAGCTTGGACGCGGGGTCCGAAGAGACCCAGTACTTC.